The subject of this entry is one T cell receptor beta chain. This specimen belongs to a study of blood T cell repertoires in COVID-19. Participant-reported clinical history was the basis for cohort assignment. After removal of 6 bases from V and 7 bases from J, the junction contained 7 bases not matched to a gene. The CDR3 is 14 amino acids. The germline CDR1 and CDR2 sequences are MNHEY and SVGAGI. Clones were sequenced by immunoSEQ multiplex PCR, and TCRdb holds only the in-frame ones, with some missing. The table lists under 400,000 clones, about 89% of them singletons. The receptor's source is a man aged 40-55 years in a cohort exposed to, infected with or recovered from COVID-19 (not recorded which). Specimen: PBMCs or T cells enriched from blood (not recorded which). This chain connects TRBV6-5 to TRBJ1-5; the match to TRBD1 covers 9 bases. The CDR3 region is CASSRDRGYQPQHF. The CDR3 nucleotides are TGTGCCAGCAGCCGAGACAGGGGGTACCAGCCCCAGCATTTT.